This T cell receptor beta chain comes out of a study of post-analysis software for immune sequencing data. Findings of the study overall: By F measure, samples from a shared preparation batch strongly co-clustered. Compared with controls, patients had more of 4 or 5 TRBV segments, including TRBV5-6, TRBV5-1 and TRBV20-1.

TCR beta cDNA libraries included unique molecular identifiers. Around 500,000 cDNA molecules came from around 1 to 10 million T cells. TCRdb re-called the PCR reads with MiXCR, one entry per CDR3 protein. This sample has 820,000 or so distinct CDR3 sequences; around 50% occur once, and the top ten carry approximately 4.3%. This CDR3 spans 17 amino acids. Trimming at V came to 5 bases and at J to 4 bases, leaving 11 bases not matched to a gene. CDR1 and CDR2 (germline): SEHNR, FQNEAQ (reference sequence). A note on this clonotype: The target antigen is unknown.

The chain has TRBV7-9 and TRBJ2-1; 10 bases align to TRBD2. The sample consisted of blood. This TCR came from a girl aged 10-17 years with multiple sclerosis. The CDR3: CASSPRLLAGVYNEQFF. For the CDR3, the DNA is TGTGCCAGCAGCCCTAGGCTTCTAGCGGGGGTATACAATGAGCAGTTCTTC.